A selection of T cell receptor beta chains follows, all from one sample in a study of shared clonotypes between healthy human individuals. Here immunoSEQ multiplex PCR was the method, and the copy in TCRdb shows in-frame clones only, minus some. This table has about 800,000 clones, around 96% appearing once. Material for sequencing was naive CD8+ T cells sorted from blood. Every receptor here comes from a young man in good health. Both conserved end residues are trimmed from each CDR3.

>TRBV19|TRBJ1-5
ASSILQGNQPQH
>TRBV11-2|TRBJ2-7
ASTGEFYEQY
>TRBV7-9|TRBJ1-2
ASSSPNYGYT
>TRBV5-5|TRBJ2-7
ASSLTGLEQY
>TRBV28|TRBJ2-7
ASRAAQGGVGAYEQY
>TRBV7-8|TRBJ2-1
ASSPRTSGRNYNEQF
>TRBV29-1|TRBJ2-3
SGRTSGLADTQY
>TRBV2|TRBJ2-7
ASGSPYEQY
>TRBV4-1|TRBJ1-1
ASSQVGSVTEAF
>TRBV29-1|TRBJ2-7
SAPLSGTENDYEQY
>TRBV19|TRBJ1-5
ASSIPVAGQPQH
>TRBV4-3|TRBJ2-5
ASSLTYTGRETQY
>TRBV25-1|TRBJ2-7
ASSEWGVSYEQY
>TRBV28|TRBJ2-3
ASSQLGQDTQY
>TRBV29-1|TRBJ2-1
SGGTAYNEQF
>TRBV14|TRBJ2-5
ASSPDYRETQY
>TRBV7-9|TRBJ1-2
ASSLVSGMNQANYGYT
>TRBV7-8|TRBJ2-1
ASSLGESGNEQF
>TRBV19|TRBJ2-3
ARPRGLNTQY
>TRBV9|TRBJ2-7
ASSSGTAPYEQY
>TRBV7-9|TRBJ1-2
ASSLVGNGTAEVMYGYT
>TRBV2|TRBJ2-5
ASSVTSGFQETQY
>TRBV7-8|TRBJ2-3
ASSFRTSAFTDTQY
>TRBV6-5|TRBJ2-5
ASSYSETQY
>TRBV7-9|TRBJ2-3
ASNPPEGQVRDTQY
>TRBV10-3|TRBJ1-5
AISEGGFGQPQH
>TRBV28|TRBJ1-5
ASSLGGVQPQH
>TRBV28|TRBJ2-2
ASSPVMTSVTGELF
>TRBV5-5|TRBJ1-1
ASSLAGWNTEAF
>TRBV11-3|TRBJ2-1
ASSPTHNEQF